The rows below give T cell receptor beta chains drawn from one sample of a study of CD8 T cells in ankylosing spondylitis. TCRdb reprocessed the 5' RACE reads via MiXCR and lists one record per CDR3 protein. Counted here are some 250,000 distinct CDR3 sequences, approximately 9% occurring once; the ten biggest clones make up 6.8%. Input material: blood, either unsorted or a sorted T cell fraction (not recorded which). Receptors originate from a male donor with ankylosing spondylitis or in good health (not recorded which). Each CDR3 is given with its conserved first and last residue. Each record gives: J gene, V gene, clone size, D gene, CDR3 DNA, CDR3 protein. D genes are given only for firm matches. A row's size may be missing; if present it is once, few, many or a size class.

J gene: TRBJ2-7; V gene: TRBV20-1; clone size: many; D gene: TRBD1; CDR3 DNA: TGCAGTGCTAGCAAACCGGGACAGGACTACGAGCAGTACTTC; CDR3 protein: CSASKPGQDYEQYF
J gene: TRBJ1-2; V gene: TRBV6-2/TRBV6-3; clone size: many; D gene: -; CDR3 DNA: TGTGCCAGCAGTGACGGGACTGCTGAAACCTTC; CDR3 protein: CASSDGTAETF
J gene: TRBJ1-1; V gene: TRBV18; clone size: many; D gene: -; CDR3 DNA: TGTGCCAGCTCACGAGGAGGGTTGACTGAAGCTTTCTTT; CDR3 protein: CASSRGGLTEAFF
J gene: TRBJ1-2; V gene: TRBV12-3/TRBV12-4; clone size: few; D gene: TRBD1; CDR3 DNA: TGTGCCAGCAGTCCCGGCGACAGGGCCGGTGGCTACACCTTC; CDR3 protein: CASSPGDRAGGYTF
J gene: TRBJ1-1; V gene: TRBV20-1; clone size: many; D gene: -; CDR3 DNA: TGCAGTGCTATTAGCAGTTTCAGGGGCACTGAAGCTTTCTTT; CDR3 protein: CSAISSFRGTEAFF
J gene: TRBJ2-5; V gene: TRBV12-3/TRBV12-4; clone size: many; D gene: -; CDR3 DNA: TGTGCCAGCACCCTTAGGTTACAGGACGGGGAGACCCAGTACTTC; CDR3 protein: CASTLRLQDGETQYF
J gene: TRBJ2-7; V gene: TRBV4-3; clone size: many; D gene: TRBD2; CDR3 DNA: TGCGCCAGCAGCCAAGATATTAGCGGGTTCTCCTACGAGCAGTACTTC; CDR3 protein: CASSQDISGFSYEQYF
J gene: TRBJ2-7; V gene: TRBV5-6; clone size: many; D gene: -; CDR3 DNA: TGTGCCAGCAGCTTGTGGACAGCCGACTACGAGCAGTACTTC; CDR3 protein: CASSLWTADYEQYF
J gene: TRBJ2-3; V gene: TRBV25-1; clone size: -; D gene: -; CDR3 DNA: TGTGCCAGCAGTGGAGGAACAGGTCTCACAGATACGCAGTATTTT; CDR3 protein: CASSGGTGLTDTQYF
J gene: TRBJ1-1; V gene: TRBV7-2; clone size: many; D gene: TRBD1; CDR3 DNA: TGTGCCAGCACTCGGACAGGCACTGAAGCTTTCTTT; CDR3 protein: CASTRTGTEAFF
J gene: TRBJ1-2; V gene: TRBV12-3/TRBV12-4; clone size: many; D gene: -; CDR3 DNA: TGTGCCAGCAGAGACTCTTTGGGACAACTTGGCTACACCTTC; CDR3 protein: CASRDSLGQLGYTF
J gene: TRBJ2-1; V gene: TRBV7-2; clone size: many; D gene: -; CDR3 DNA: TGTGCCAGCAGCTTAGCGGTTGAGCAGTTCTTC; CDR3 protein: CASSLAVEQFF
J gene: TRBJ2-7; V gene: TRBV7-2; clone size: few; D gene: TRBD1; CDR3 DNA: TGTGCCAGCAGCGCCCAAATCGCCCGGGACAGCACCTACGAGCAGTACTTC; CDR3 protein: CASSAQIARDSTYEQYF
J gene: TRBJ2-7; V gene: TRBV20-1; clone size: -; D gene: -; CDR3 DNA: TGCAGTGCAAACAGGGCCGGCGAGCAGTACTTC; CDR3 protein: CSANRAGEQYF
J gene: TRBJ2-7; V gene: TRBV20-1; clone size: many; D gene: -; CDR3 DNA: TGCAGTGCCAGACACCCCTTGAGCTCCTACGAGCAGTACTTC; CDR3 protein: CSARHPLSSYEQYF
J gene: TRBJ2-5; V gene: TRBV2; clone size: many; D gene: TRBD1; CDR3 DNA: TGTGCCAGCAGTCCACAGGGGGCCCAGTACTTC; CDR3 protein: CASSPQGAQYF
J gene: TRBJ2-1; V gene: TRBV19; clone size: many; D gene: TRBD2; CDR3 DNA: TGTGCCAGTAGTTCCTTAGCGGGAGAGGAGCAGTTCTTC; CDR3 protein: CASSSLAGEEQFF
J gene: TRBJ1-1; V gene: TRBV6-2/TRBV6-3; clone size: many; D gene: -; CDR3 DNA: TGTGCCAGCAGCTACTCCGACCGACACGGTGAAGCTTTCTTT; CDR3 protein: CASSYSDRHGEAFF
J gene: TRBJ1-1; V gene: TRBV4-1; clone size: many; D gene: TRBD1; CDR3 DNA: TGCGCCAGCAGCCAAGCCGGGACAGGGATTTGGACTGAAGCTTTCTTT; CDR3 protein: CASSQAGTGIWTEAFF
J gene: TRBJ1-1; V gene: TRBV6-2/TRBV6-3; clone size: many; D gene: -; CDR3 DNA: TGTGCCAGCAGTTTTTCCATCCGACAGAACACTGAAGCTTTCTTT; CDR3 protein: CASSFSIRQNTEAFF
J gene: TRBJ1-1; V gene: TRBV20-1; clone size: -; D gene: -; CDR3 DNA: TGCAGTGCTAGAGATCGGGCCGTGATGAACACTGAAGCTTTCTTT; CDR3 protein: CSARDRAVMNTEAFF
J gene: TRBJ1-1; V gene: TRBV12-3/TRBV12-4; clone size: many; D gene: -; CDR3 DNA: TGTGCCAGCAACCGACAGGTGAACACTGAAGCTTTCTTT; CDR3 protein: CASNRQVNTEAFF
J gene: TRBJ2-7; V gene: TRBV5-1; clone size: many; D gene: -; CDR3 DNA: TGCGCCAGCAGCTTTCAGACACCATCCTACGAGCAGTACTTC; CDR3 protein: CASSFQTPSYEQYF
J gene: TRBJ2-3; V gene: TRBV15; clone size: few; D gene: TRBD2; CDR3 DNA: TGTGCCACCAGCAGAGCCTCGACTAGCGCCGGGTCGACGCAGTATTTT; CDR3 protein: CATSRASTSAGSTQYF
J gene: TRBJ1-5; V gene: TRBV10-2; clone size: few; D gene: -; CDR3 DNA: TGCGCCAGCAGTGAAAGGGCGAGCAATCAGCCCCAGCATTTT; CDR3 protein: CASSERASNQPQHF
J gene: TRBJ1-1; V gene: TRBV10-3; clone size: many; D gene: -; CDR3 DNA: TGTGCCATTAGCTATACACAGGGTTTGCACACTGAAGCTTTCTTT; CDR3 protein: CAISYTQGLHTEAFF
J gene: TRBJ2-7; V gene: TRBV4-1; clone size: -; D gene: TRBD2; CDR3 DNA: TGCGCCAGCAGCCCCGGACTAGCCTCCTACGAGCAGTACTTC; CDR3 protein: CASSPGLASYEQYF
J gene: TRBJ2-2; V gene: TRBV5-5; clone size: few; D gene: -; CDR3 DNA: TGTGCCAGCAGGCCCGGGACTTCAAACACCGGGGAGCTGTTTTTT; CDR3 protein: CASRPGTSNTGELFF